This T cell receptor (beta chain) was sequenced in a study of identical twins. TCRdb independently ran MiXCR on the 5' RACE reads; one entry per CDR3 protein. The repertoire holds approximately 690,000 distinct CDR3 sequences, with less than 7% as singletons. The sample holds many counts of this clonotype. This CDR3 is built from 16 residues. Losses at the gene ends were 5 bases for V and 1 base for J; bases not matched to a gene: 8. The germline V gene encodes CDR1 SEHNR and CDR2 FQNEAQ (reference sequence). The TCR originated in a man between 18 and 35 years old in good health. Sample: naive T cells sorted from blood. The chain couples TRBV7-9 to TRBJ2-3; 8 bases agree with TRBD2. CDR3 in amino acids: CASSRTGLGGTDTQYF. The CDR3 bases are TGTGCCAGCAGCAGGACGGGACTAGGTGGCACAGATACGCAGTATTTT.